Following are 32 T cell receptor beta chains from one sample sequenced in a study of molecular identifiers for immune sequencing clone quantification (dated by TCRdb to the late 2010s). The library was generated by PCR. Data came from an Illumina HiSeq 4000. TCRdb applied fastp at Q25 and MiXCR to the public reads, then kept only in-frame beta chains. Every CDR3 protein is listed once, alongside the most common genes and DNA of its rows. Within this sample are about 500,000 distinct CDR3 sequences, with about 20% of them counted one time only. In total, the top ten clones hold under 0.85% of the sample. Material: naive CD8+ T cells from blood, with Jurkat cell RNA spiked in. Reading the label with the study, this specimen's cell subset or site is: FACS-sorted CD8+CD4-CCR7+CD45RA+ naive T cells. The receptors shown here come from a human donor in good health. Some libraries in this study had Jurkat cell RNA spiked in.

J is TRBJ1-2 and V is TRBV6-2 or TRBV6-3; 7 positions agree with TRBD1. Germline trimming cut 0 bases from V and 3 bases from J; bases unmatched to any gene: 7. The CDR3 loop spans 16 amino acids. Looked up from germline, CDR1 is MNHEY and CDR2 is SVGEGT. CDR3 loop: CASSYSRAGGYYGYTF. CDR3 bases: TGTGCCAGCAGTTACTCGAGAGCAGGGGGTTACTATGGCTACACCTTC.

The chain couples TRBV6-5 to TRBJ2-5, with 11 bases lining up with TRBD2. J gave up 0 bases and V 6 bases, and 15 bases lay outside the gene matches. Germline V gene data show CDR1 as MNHEY and CDR2 as SVGAGI. The CDR3 covers 19 residues. The DNA of the CDR3 is TGTGCCAGCAGCTCAGGCAACAAACTAGCGGGGGCGTACCAAGAGACCCAGTACTTC. Amino acid sequence: CASSSGNKLAGAYQETQYF.

This clonotype has a count of ten or more. The chain has TRBV11-2 and TRBJ2-1; 7 positions agree with TRBD1. Germline-derived CDR1 and CDR2 are SGHAT and FQNNGV. V was clipped by 1 base and J by 3 bases; unmatched bases: 6. The CDR3 extends over 16 amino acids. Here the CDR3 reads CASSLAGTAHYNEQFF. CDR3 DNA: TGTGCCAGCAGCTTAGCAGGGACAGCTCACTACAATGAGCAGTTCTTC.

This CDR3 reads CASSLSRVAGDYGYTF. The CDR3 DNA follows: TGTGCCAGCAGTTTATCCCGAGTGGCAGGAGACTATGGCTACACCTTC. The chain combines TRBV27 with TRBJ1-2; D is unresolved. V was pared by 0 bases and J by 3 bases, with 14 bases between. The CDR3 covers 16 residues. Germline V gene lookup returns CDR1 MNHEY and CDR2 SMNVEV (reference sequence).

To note about this clonotype: An end of the junction differs from the germline gene, which may be a read error. The chain recombines TRBV29-1 with TRBJ1-3; D not certain. CDR1 and CDR2 (germline): SQVTM, ANQGSEA. The CDR3 consists of 13 residues. CDR3 DNA sequence: TGCGGCGTTGAGATGCAATCTGGAAACACCATATATTTT. It yields the protein CGVEMQSGNTIYF.

As regards this clonotype: A junction boundary mismatches the germline segment, possibly from a read error. J is TRBJ1-4 and V is TRBV5-6, with no clear D. Germline lookup yields CDR1 SGHDT and CDR2 YYEEEE. CDR3 length: 15 amino acids. CDR3 residues: CACSSIGEKNEKLFF. As DNA, the CDR3 is TGTGCCTGCAGCTCTATCGGGGAAAAAAATGAAAAACTGTTTTTT.

This clonotype was recorded a few times. The chain joins TRBV3-1 to TRBJ2-7; D remains ambiguous. With 5 bases removed from V and 7 bases from J, the gap between germline ends came to 12 bases. The germline CDR1 and CDR2 sequences are LGHDT and YNNKEL (reference sequence). This CDR3 comprises 12 residues. The CDR3 bases are TGTGCCAGCAGCGTAGGTCGGCAAGAGCAGTACTTC. Encoded protein: CASSVGRQEQYF.

This clonotype was recorded at least ten times. This chain joins TRBV6-2 or TRBV6-3 and TRBJ2-7; D call uncertain. Germline V gene sequence: CDR1 MNHEY, CDR2 SVGEGT. The CDR3 runs to 12 residues. Trimming took off 1 base at V and 4 bases at J, with 5 bases between the two ends. The CDR3, as DNA: TGTGCCAGCAGTTACTTCGGGTACGAGCAGTACTTC. Translating it yields CASSYFGYEQYF.

On this clonotype itself: A clone one base away is much larger, so this may be a read error. The CDR3 sequence is CASNLEQGPLFSTDTQYF. The DNA for the CDR3 is TGTGCCAGCAACTTAGAACAGGGGCCGTTGTTCAGCACAGATACGCAGTATTTT. The chain combines TRBV11-2 with TRBJ2-3; 7 positions agree with TRBD1. The germline gives CDR1 SGHAT, CDR2 FQNNGV. This CDR3 region has 18 residues.

To note about this clonotype: A single base separates this from a much larger clone, so it may be a read error. This chain links TRBV28 with TRBJ1-4, with D hard to call. This CDR3 has 14 residues. CDR1 and CDR2 from the germline V gene are MDHEN and SYDVKM. For the CDR3, the DNA is TGTGCCAGCAGTTTATCCAGCCTAAATGAAAGACTGTTTTTT. It specifies CASSLSSLNERLFF. The whole variable domain, remainder taken from reference TRBV28 and TRBJ1-4, is DVKVTQSSRYLVKRTGEKVFLECVQDMDHENMFWYRQDPGLGLRLIYFSYDVKMKEKGDIPEGYSVSREKKERFSLILESASTNQTSMYLCASSLSSLNERLFFGSGTQLSVL.

The chain couples TRBV7-9 to TRBJ2-2; 11 bases fit TRBD2. Germline CDR1 reads SEHNR; CDR2 reads FQNEAQ (reference sequence). The CDR3 runs to 19 residues. V shed 4 bases, J shed 1 base, and the junction held 11 bases outside the gene matches. In nucleotides, the CDR3 is TGTGCCAGCAGCTCGACTAGCGGGACCCTAGCCAAGAACACCGGGGAGCTGTTTTTT. Protein product: CASSSTSGTLAKNTGELFF.

This clonotype has ten or more counts. The V call is TRBV7-2, the J call TRBJ2-5; TRBD2 agrees at 8 bases. Germline V lookup: CDR1 SGHTA, CDR2 FQGNSA. This CDR3 has 15 residues. The V and J ends lost 2 bases and 2 bases, in that order; junction bases with no gene match: 4. The CDR3 region is CASSLPSGPQETQYF. The CDR3 DNA sequence: TGTGCCAGCAGCTTACCTAGCGGGCCTCAAGAGACCCAGTACTTC.

This clonotype turned up a few times. V gene TRBV4-3 combines with J gene TRBJ1-2; no clear D gene. CDR3 length equals 15 residues. Looked up from germline, CDR1 is LGHNA and CDR2 is YSLEER. Trimming left V 0 bases short and J 5 bases short, with 13 bases between. The CDR3 spells CASSQDATPPYGYTF. The CDR3 DNA reads TGCGCCAGCAGCCAAGATGCGACACCGCCTTATGGCTACACCTTC.

Only a few counts were recorded for this clonotype. The J gene is TRBJ1-1, the V gene TRBV6-2 or TRBV6-3; D perhaps matches TRBD1 (6 bases). The germline CDR1 and CDR2 sequences are MNHEY and SVGEGT. V was clipped by 3 bases and J by 5 bases, with 22 bases between them. The CDR3 has 17 residues. DNA of the CDR3: TGTGCCAGCAGTTATTCTCAGTCTGGGGGGGCAAGGACTGAAGCTTTCTTT. It specifies CASSYSQSGGARTEAFF.

Regarding this clonotype: The junction departs from the called germline gene at one end, perhaps through a read error. The rearrangement links TRBV4-2 to TRBJ2-5, with D uncertain. Germline CDR1 LGHNA, CDR2 YNFKEQ. There are 14 residues in the CDR3. CDR3 sequence reads: CASSQEVSQETQHF. CDR3 in DNA: TGTGCCAGCAGCCAAGAGGTGAGCCAAGAGACCCAGCACTTC.

There are many counts of this clonotype. The rearrangement joins TRBV9 to TRBJ1-1, with D maybe TRBD1 (6 bases). The length of the CDR3 is 15 residues. V gave up 4 bases and J gave up 3 bases, with 16 bases separating them. Germline V CDR1 and CDR2: SGDLS, YYNGEE. Here the CDR3 reads CASSPRGGADTEAFF. The CDR3 bases are TGTGCCAGCAGCCCCCGAGGGGGGGCCGACACTGAAGCTTTCTTT.

The V call is TRBV9, the J call TRBJ2-3, with D maybe TRBD2 (5 bases). Between the trimmed V and J ends, which lost 2 bases and 0 bases, there was a span of 10 bases. CDR1 and CDR2 from the germline V gene are SGDLS and YYNGEE. The CDR3 has 15 amino acids. CDR3: CASSVGVTSTDTQYF. DNA for the CDR3: TGTGCCAGCAGCGTCGGGGTTACTAGCACAGATACGCAGTATTTT.

The CDR3 region has the DNA TGTGCCAGCAGCTCACGGGACCACACAGATACGCAGTATTTT. It is translated as CASSSRDHTDTQYF. The chain joins TRBV11-3 to TRBJ2-3; D is tentatively TRBD1 or TRBD2 (5 bases each). Germline-derived CDR1 and CDR2 are SGHNT and YENEEA. CDR3 length equals 14 residues. V dropped 4 bases and J dropped 2 bases, with 10 bases sitting between them.

The rearrangement uses TRBV11-2 and TRBJ1-3; 8 positions match TRBD1. CDR1 and CDR2 from the germline V gene are SGHAT and FQNNGV. This CDR3 comprises 14 residues. The trim removed 8 bases at V and 4 bases at J, leaving 7 bases unmatched. CDR3 amino acids: CASGRTGLGNTIYF. CDR3 coding DNA: TGTGCCAGCGGCCGGACAGGGCTAGGAAACACCATATATTTT.

In its sample, this clonotype was seen many times. The rearrangement uses TRBV30 and TRBJ2-3, with no clear D. CDR1 is GTSNPN, CDR2 SVGIG, per germline (reference sequence). Trimming left V 3 bases short and J 0 bases short, with 7 bases between. The CDR3 has 13 residues. This CDR3 reads CAWRGESTDTQYF. For the CDR3, the DNA is TGTGCCTGGAGGGGTGAGAGCACAGATACGCAGTATTTT.

The sample holds a few counts of this clonotype. The J gene is TRBJ2-7, the V gene TRBV18; 7 bases align to TRBD1. V gave up 5 bases and J gave up 4 bases; unmatched junction bases: 8. The CDR3 has 14 residues. Germline CDR1 KGHSH, CDR2 LQKENI. The CDR3 region is CASSMDRSLYEQYF. The CDR3 nucleotides read TGTGCCAGCTCAATGGACAGGTCCCTGTACGAGCAGTACTTC.

The V and J genes are TRBV2 and TRBJ1-5; D may be TRBD1 (6 bases). The V and J ends lost 2 bases and 1 base respectively, with 15 bases between them. Germline values: CDR1 SNHLY, CDR2 FYNNEI. The CDR3 loop spans 17 amino acids. This chain's CDR3 is CASSEFSGRGSNQPQHF. The CDR3 nucleotides read TGTGCCAGCAGTGAATTCTCCGGCAGGGGAAGCAATCAGCCCCAGCATTTT. Complete variable domain (other parts from reference TRBV2 and TRBJ1-5): EPEVTQTPSHQVTQMGQEVILRCVPISNHLYFYWYRQILGQKVEFLVSFYNNEISEKSEIFDDQFSVERPDGSNFTLKIRSTKLEDSAMYFCASSEFSGRGSNQPQHFGDGTRLSIL.

This clonotype came up a few times. The genes are TRBV4-1 and TRBJ2-2, with D uncertain. This CDR3 comprises 12 residues. Trimming removed 0 bases from V and 9 bases from J, with 5 bases in between. CDR1 and CDR2 from the germline V gene are MGHRA and YSYEKL. The CDR3 DNA sequence: TGCGCCAGCAGCCAAGATGCGCGGGAGCTGTTTTTT. Residues: CASSQDARELFF.

This clonotype has just a few counts. The chain carries TRBV27 and TRBJ2-3; D gene unclear. The V end lost 7 bases, the J end lost 4 bases, and 9 bases lay between the germline ends. Germline V gene lookup returns CDR1 MNHEY and CDR2 SMNVEV (reference sequence). The CDR3 has 12 amino acids. The DNA of the CDR3 is TGTGCCAGCATGGGAAGCGCAGATACGCAGTATTTT. Its translation: CASMGSADTQYF.

This clonotype was observed a handful of times. V usage is TRBV3-1 and J usage is TRBJ2-7; D is ambiguous. Germline V CDR1 and CDR2: LGHDT, YNNKEL (reference sequence). The V end lost 6 bases, the J end lost 0 bases, and 12 bases lay between the germline ends. The CDR3 spans 14 residues. The CDR3 is CASSPEVFSYEQYF. CDR3 bases: TGTGCCAGCAGTCCCGAGGTGTTCTCCTACGAGCAGTACTTC.

The J gene is TRBJ2-3, the V gene TRBV7-2, with 13 bases matching TRBD2. CDR1 is SGHTA, CDR2 FQGNSA, per germline. The CDR3 extends over 16 amino acids. V gave up 5 bases and J gave up 3 bases; unmatched junction bases: 5. The CDR3 loop reads CASSLGTSGKTDTQYF. The CDR3 DNA reads as TGTGCCAGCAGCCTGGGGACTAGCGGGAAAACAGATACGCAGTATTTT.

This clonotype was seen more than once but under ten times. The chain couples TRBV6-6 to TRBJ2-7; D not resolved. The V end was cut by 1 base, the J end by 4 bases, with 11 bases between. CDR3 length equals 14 residues. CDR1 MNHNY and CDR2 SVGAGI come from the germline V gene (reference sequence). The CDR3 bases are TGTGCCAGCAGTTACTTTCCTAGTTCGTACGAGCAGTACTTC. It translates to CASSYFPSSYEQYF.

In regard to this clonotype: This may come from a read error, since a much larger clone is one base off. Here the CDR3 omits its conserved ending phenylalanine or tryptophan, so a read error is the likely source. This sequence joins TRBV2 and TRBJ1-1; the match to TRBD1 covers 9 bases. Germline CDR1 SNHLY, CDR2 FYNNEI. Trimming cost V 6 bases and J 3 bases; bases outside gene matches: 5. The CDR3 consists of 14 residues. CDR3 nucleotide sequence: TGTGCCAGCAGGGAACAGGGGGCGGACACTGAAGCTTTCGTT. Encoded protein: CASREQGADTEAFV.

The chain links TRBV27 to TRBJ2-7; D is perhaps TRBD1 (5 bases). V was pared by 7 bases and J by 4 bases, with 17 bases between. From germline, CDR1 is MNHEY and CDR2 SMNVEV (reference sequence). CDR3 length equals 14 residues. The CDR3 DNA is TGTGCCAGCAAGGTGTCGGCAGGGCTTTACGAGCAGTACTTC. This gives the protein CASKVSAGLYEQYF.

J is TRBJ2-3 and V is TRBV28; the D gene could be TRBD1 or TRBD2 (5 bases each). V lost 3 bases and J lost 2, with 12 bases in between. The CDR3 sequence is 15 residues long. Germline V gene lookup returns CDR1 MDHEN and CDR2 SYDVKM. CDR3 nucleotides: TGTGCCAGCAGTTTTAGGGGTAGCGTCACAGATACGCAGTATTTT. Its translation is CASSFRGSVTDTQYF.

There are many counts of this clonotype. J is TRBJ1-1 and V is TRBV29-1, with D perhaps matching TRBD1 (5 bases). V shed 7 bases and J shed 9 bases, with 15 bases lying between them. This CDR3 is 11 amino acids long. Germline V gives CDR1 SQVTM, CDR2 ANQGSEA. CDR3 protein: CSAIRGGQAFF. The CDR3 region has the DNA TGCAGCGCCATAAGGGGAGGGCAAGCTTTCTTT. Together with reference TRBV29-1 and TRBJ1-1, the CDR3 gives the full variable domain: SAVISQKPSRDICQRGTSLTIQCQVDSQVTMMFWYRQQPGQSLTLIATANQGSEATYESGFVIDKFPISRPNLTFSTLTVSNMSPEDSSIYLCSAIRGGQAFFGQGTRLTVV.

About this clonotype: Sequence at one end of the junction differs from germline and may be a read error. The chain joins TRBV11-2 to TRBJ2-1; D perhaps matches TRBD2 (5 bases). Germline V CDR1 and CDR2: SGHAT, FQNNGV. This CDR3 region has 12 residues. CDR3 sequence reads: CAGSLGGYEQFF. The CDR3 DNA sequence: TGTGCCGGCAGCTTAGGAGGATATGAGCAGTTCTTC.